These 23 T cell receptor beta chains share one sample of origin, sequenced in a study of cytomegalovirus exposure and HLA in healthy donors. The PCR used 60 Vbeta and 13 Jbeta primers. Sequencing was performed with immunoSEQ multiplex PCR; in TCRdb, only in-frame clones are kept and a portion is missing. This sample has 80,000 to 100,000 clones, with 80% found just once. The sample was PBMCs. The receptor set was obtained from a man aged 30-40 years in good health and CMV-seronegative.

This clone appeared a single time. The V call is TRBV2, the J call TRBJ2-7; the match to TRBD2 covers 10 bases. V lost 5 bases to trimming and J lost 2 bases; unmatched junction nucleotides: 6. CDR1 is SNHLY, CDR2 FYNNEI, per germline. The CDR3 has 15 amino acids. This CDR3 is CASSRLAGGTYEQYF. CDR3 nucleotides: TGTGCCAGCAGTCGATTAGCGGGAGGAACCTACGAGCAGTACTTC.

A few counts support this clone. The V gene is TRBV6-4, the J gene TRBJ2-2; D not certain. The ends were cut back, 3 bases at V and 2 bases at J, with 4 bases in the middle. The CDR3 contains 13 residues. Germline V CDR1 and CDR2: MRHNA, SNTAGT. The CDR3 reads CASSEGNTGELFF. The CDR3 bases are TGTGCCAGCAGTGAGGGCAACACCGGGGAGCTGTTTTTT.

This clone was observed many times. The chain carries TRBV5-8 and TRBJ1-2; D is undetermined. The CDR3 has 14 residues. Germline-derived CDR1 and CDR2 are SGHTS and YDEGEE. V shed 0 bases and J shed 5 bases, with 11 bases lying between them. The chain's CDR3 is CASSLAPRKYGYTF. The CDR3 DNA reads TGTGCCAGCAGCTTGGCGCCGAGGAAATATGGCTACACCTTC.

The chain has TRBV20-1 and TRBJ1-2, with a tentative D call TRBD1 (5 bases). CDR1 is DFQATT, CDR2 SNEGSKA, per germline (reference sequence). V lost 5 bases to trimming and J lost 7 bases, with 8 bases between them. This CDR3 comprises 10 residues. The CDR3 reads CSAVTVGYTF. The CDR3 DNA sequence: TGCAGTGCTGTGACAGTTGGCTACACCTTC.

The V and J genes are TRBV19 and TRBJ2-7; no clear D gene. Deletions cut 2 bases from V and 5 bases from J, with 10 bases between. Germline V lookup: CDR1 LNHDA, CDR2 SQIVND (reference sequence). This CDR3 contains 13 residues. This chain's CDR3 is CASSISPWHEQYF. CDR3 coding DNA: TGTGCCAGTAGTATATCCCCCTGGCACGAGCAGTACTTC.

This chain connects TRBV28 to TRBJ1-2, with TRBD1 as a possible D gene (5 bases). Germline V gene lookup returns CDR1 MDHEN and CDR2 SYDVKM. The CDR3 runs to 13 residues. Trimming took off 8 bases at V and 6 bases at J, with 16 bases between the two ends. This CDR3 reads CASGRQGVNGYTF. CDR3 in DNA: TGTGCCAGCGGTCGGCAGGGTGTCAATGGCTACACCTTC.

This chain connects TRBV6-1 to TRBJ1-2, with 7 nucleotides matching TRBD1. Germline values: CDR1 MNHNS, CDR2 SASEGT. The CDR3 totals 13 residues. Trimming removed 9 bases from V and 2 bases from J; junction bases left unmatched: 6. CDR3 region: CASSRDRNYGYTF. In DNA, the CDR3 is TGTGCCAGTAGCCGGGACAGAAACTATGGCTACACCTTC.

This clone was observed once. The V call is TRBV11-2, the J call TRBJ2-7, with 8 bases that match TRBD1. V trimming: 1 base; J trimming: 5 bases; junction bases outside the gene matches: 7. This CDR3 spans 15 amino acids. Germline lookup yields CDR1 SGHAT and CDR2 FQNNGV. CDR3 sequence: CASSLVLDRVNEQYF. CDR3 DNA sequence: TGTGCCAGCAGCTTAGTTCTGGACAGGGTCAACGAGCAGTACTTC. The full variable domain, rest sourced from reference TRBV11-2 and TRBJ2-7, is EAGVAQSPRYKIIEKRQSVAFWCNPISGHATLYWYQQILGQGPKLLIQFQNNGVVDDSQLPKDRFSAERLKGVDSTLKIQPAKLEDSAVYLCASSLVLDRVNEQYFGPGTRLTVT.

This chain connects TRBV4-1 to TRBJ1-5, with TRBD1 as a possible D gene (5 bases). Germline CDR1 and CDR2: MGHRA and YSYEKL. There are 17 residues in the CDR3. V lost 0 bases to trimming and J lost 0 bases, with 12 bases between them. The CDR3: CASSQEKGRDSNQPQHF. CDR3 sequence (DNA): TGCGCCAGCAGCCAAGAGAAAGGCAGGGATAGCAATCAGCCCCAGCATTTT.

The count of this clone is one. Additional DNA sequences in this sample encode the identical CDR3. The chain uses TRBV4-1 and TRBJ2-7; TRBD1 matches 7 bases. With 4 bases clipped from V and 1 base from J, the junction kept 19 bases outside the gene matches. CDR3 length: 19 residues. Germline CDR1 reads MGHRA; CDR2 reads YSYEKL. The CDR3 reads CASSRPPGEQGRYSYEQYF. CDR3 in DNA: TGCGCCAGCAGCCGGCCACCTGGGGAACAGGGGCGGTATTCCTACGAGCAGTACTTC.

This clone was seen just once. V and J are TRBV18 and TRBJ1-3, with no clear D. The CDR3 covers 16 residues. Germline V CDR1 and CDR2: KGHSH, LQKENI. Trimming cost V 2 bases and J 0 bases, with 11 bases left between them. DNA for the CDR3: TGTGCCAGCTCACCAGAGCTCGGGAACTCTGGAAACACCATATATTTT. This sequence encodes CASSPELGNSGNTIYF.

J is TRBJ1-1 and V is TRBV25-1, with D possibly being TRBD1 (5 bases). Germline CDR1 MGHDK, CDR2 SYGVNS. Trimming stripped 8 bases from V and 7 bases from J, with 14 bases between. This CDR3 has 12 amino acids. The CDR3 DNA sequence: TGTGCCAGCTCCGGGCCGGGGGGTGAAGCTTTCTTT. Its protein is CASSGPGGEAFF.

The J gene is TRBJ1-6, the V gene TRBV4-3; tentatively, D is TRBD1 (5 bases). Germline CDR1 is LGHNA and CDR2 is YSLEER. This CDR3 comprises 18 residues. V lost 4 bases and J lost 0, with 16 bases in between. Here the CDR3 DNA reads TGCGCCAGCAGCCCTACAGTGACAGACAGCTCCTATAATTCACCCCTCCACTTT. Its translation is CASSPTVTDSSYNSPLHF.

The V call is TRBV19, the J call TRBJ1-4; D gene ambiguous. The ends were cut back, 5 bases at V and 0 bases at J, with 4 bases in the middle. The CDR3 covers 13 residues. Per the germline V gene, CDR1 is LNHDA and CDR2 is SQIVND (reference sequence). The CDR3 spells CASSEATNEKLFF. The CDR3 DNA reads as TGTGCCAGTAGTGAGGCAACTAATGAAAAACTGTTTTTT.

This sequence joins TRBV6-6 and TRBJ2-2; D remains unclear. Germline CDR1 MNHNY, CDR2 SVGAGI (reference sequence). This CDR3 spans 13 amino acids. Deletions cut 6 bases from V and 4 bases from J, with 9 bases between. This CDR3 is CASRIVVTGELFF. Here the CDR3 DNA reads TGTGCCAGCAGGATAGTGGTCACCGGGGAGCTGTTTTTT.

V usage is TRBV19 and J usage is TRBJ2-1, with D possibly being TRBD1 (6 bases). The CDR3 runs 15 residues. The germline V gene encodes CDR1 LNHDA and CDR2 SQIVND (reference sequence). Trimming left V 3 bases short and J 11 bases short, with 20 bases between. CDR3 loop: CASSMEQGEWGKQFF. CDR3 bases: TGTGCCAGTAGTATGGAACAGGGAGAATGGGGAAAGCAGTTCTTC.

The V call is TRBV12-5, the J call TRBJ1-1; no clear D. Trimming cost V 1 base and J 5 bases, with 8 bases left between them. The CDR3 runs to 13 residues. Germline loops: CDR1 LGHNT, CDR2 FRNRAP. Written as DNA, the CDR3 is TGTGCTAGTGGTTTGGGGCCCAGGACTGAAGCTTTCTTT. The encoded protein is CASGLGPRTEAFF.

The chain combines TRBV18 with TRBJ2-1; 11 nucleotides agree with TRBD2. After removal of 3 bases from V and 8 bases from J, the junction contained 3 bases not matched to a gene. The CDR3 has 14 amino acids. In germline, CDR1 is KGHSH, CDR2 LQKENI. CDR3: CASSPSGGGYEQFF. The CDR3 DNA reads TGTGCCAGCTCACCTAGCGGGGGGGGCTATGAGCAGTTCTTC. The full variable domain, in which reference TRBV18 and TRBJ2-1 provide the parts outside the CDR3, is NAGVMQNPRHLVRRRGQEARLRCSPMKGHSHVYWYRQLPEEGLKFMVYLQKENIIDESGMPKERFSAEFPKEGPSILRIQQVVRGDSAAYFCASSPSGGGYEQFFGPGTRLTVL.

CDR3 region: CASSPAGTGSGANVLTF. CDR3 bases: TGTGCCAGCAGCCCAGCCGGGACAGGGTCTGGGGCCAACGTCCTGACTTTC. The chain is built from TRBV7-3 and TRBJ2-6, with TRBD1 identical over 9 bases. The trim removed 5 bases at V and 1 base at J, leaving 6 bases unmatched. This CDR3 has 17 residues. CDR1 is SGHTA and CDR2 is FQGTGA in the germline V gene.

The J gene is TRBJ2-3, the V gene TRBV5-4; TRBD2 matches 9 bases. There are 15 residues in the CDR3. Looked up from germline, CDR1 is SGHNT and CDR2 is YYREEE (reference sequence). Trimming at V came to 2 bases and at J to 1 base, leaving 2 bases not matched to a gene. The CDR3 here is CASSLIAGGTDTQYF. CDR3 nucleotide sequence: TGTGCCAGCAGCTTAATAGCGGGAGGCACAGATACGCAGTATTTT.

In nucleotides, the CDR3 is TGTGCTAGTGGCGGGGACTACCAAAACATTCAGTACTTC. This translates into CASGGDYQNIQYF. The chain carries TRBV12-5 and TRBJ2-4; 7 bases match TRBD2. CDR1 and CDR2 from the germline V gene are LGHNT and FRNRAP. The CDR3 is 13 residues long. Trimming took 6 bases from V and 5 from J; bases not matched to a gene: 4.

V gene TRBV5-6 combines with J gene TRBJ1-2, with unresolved D. V dropped 4 bases and J dropped 3 bases, with 13 bases sitting between them. The germline V gene encodes CDR1 SGHDT and CDR2 YYEEEE. The CDR3 contains 14 residues. This chain's CDR3 is CASSPWEVDYGYTF. CDR3 coding DNA: TGTGCCAGCAGCCCTTGGGAGGTCGACTATGGCTACACCTTC.

This clone was picked up one time. The rearrangement links TRBV27 to TRBJ2-7; D is perhaps TRBD1 (6 bases). Germline lookup yields CDR1 MNHEY and CDR2 SMNVEV (reference sequence). Trimming removed 9 bases from V and 0 bases from J, with 18 bases in between. CDR3 length: 15 amino acids. CDR3 DNA: TGTGCCAGTCGTGTTGGGGGCCAGGTCTCCTACGAGCAGTACTTC. It encodes CASRVGGQVSYEQYF.